These 28 T cell receptor beta chains share one sample of origin, sequenced in a study of monozygotic twins with inflammatory bowel disease. Using the 5' RACE reads, TCRdb records one entry per CDR3 protein without DNA. Recorded for this sample: 170,000 or so distinct CDR3 sequences. Sequenced: blood. The receptors derive from a human donor with ulcerative colitis or Crohn's disease, or a healthy co-twin of an affected twin (not recorded which).

The CDR3 loop is CASSFGQFTRELFF. V is TRBV7-3 and J is TRBJ2-2; as DNA is missing, the TRBD1 call by TCRdb cannot be tested. The CDR3 is 14 amino acids. Germline CDR1 and CDR2: SGHTA and FQGTGA.

V usage is TRBV4-3 and J usage is TRBJ1-6; TCRdb indicates TRBD1, and absent DNA this call remains unverified. CDR1 and CDR2 (germline): LGHNA, YSLEER. The CDR3 has 15 residues. This chain's CDR3 is CASRVTGSSNSPLHF.

This chain connects TRBV20-1 to TRBJ1-2; TCRdb outputs TRBD1, but without DNA this stays unchecked. Germline V gene data show CDR1 as DFQATT and CDR2 as SNEGSKA (reference sequence). The CDR3 has 14 residues. The CDR3 reads CSARDAGRGYGYTF.

J is TRBJ2-2 and V is TRBV7-2; lacking DNA, the TRBD1 call made by TCRdb goes unchecked. The length of the CDR3 is 15 residues. CDR1 is SGHTA, CDR2 FQGNSA, per germline. The CDR3: CASSLVTRGTGELFF.

The chain couples TRBV4-3 to TRBJ2-5; as DNA is missing, the TRBD1 call by TCRdb cannot be tested. The germline V gene has CDR1 LGHNA and CDR2 YSLEER. CDR3 length: 15 amino acids. The CDR3 region is CASSQDSQGRETQYF.

The chain recombines TRBV20-1 with TRBJ2-2; there is no DNA to check the TCRdb D call of TRBD1. The CDR3 consists of 16 residues. Looked up from germline, CDR1 is DFQATT and CDR2 is SNEGSKA (reference sequence). The CDR3 spells CSARGFGGANTGELFF.

V usage is TRBV4-3 and J usage is TRBJ2-7; TCRdb selects TRBD2, and the lack of DNA leaves this call unchecked. The CDR3 spans 17 residues. Germline V gives CDR1 LGHNA, CDR2 YSLEER. CDR3 residues: CASSQDPSGRIPYEQYF.

The chain uses TRBV6-5 and TRBJ1-5. The CDR3 is made up of 12 amino acids. Germline CDR1 and CDR2: MNHEY and SVGAGI. Here the CDR3 reads CASSLKGQPQHF.

V usage is TRBV5-1 and J usage is TRBJ1-3. Germline CDR1 is SGHRS and CDR2 is YFSETQ. The CDR3 spans 14 residues. The CDR3 region is CASSLGGVGNTIYF.

The V gene is TRBV5-5, the J gene TRBJ2-7; TCRdb picks TRBD1, but there is no DNA to check that call. This CDR3 is built from 13 residues. Germline lookup yields CDR1 SGHKS and CDR2 YYEKEE (reference sequence). CDR3 in amino acids: CASSSGTFYEQYF.

V gene TRBV5-5 combines with J gene TRBJ1-5. This CDR3 is built from 17 residues. The germline V gene has CDR1 SGHKS and CDR2 YYEKEE (reference sequence). Here the CDR3 reads CASSLAKWLHRDQPQHF.

The chain joins TRBV20-1 to TRBJ2-1; the D call of TRBD1 rests on TCRdb alone, since no DNA is present to check it. Germline lookup yields CDR1 DFQATT and CDR2 SNEGSKA (reference sequence). This CDR3 contains 13 residues. The CDR3 region is CSARDLRGNEQFF.

V usage is TRBV7-7 and J usage is TRBJ2-1; TCRdb picks TRBD2, but there is no DNA to check that call. Germline V gene lookup returns CDR1 SSHAT and CDR2 FNYEAQ (reference sequence). The CDR3 length is 14 residues. This CDR3 reads CASSPAAGDNEQFF.

The chain carries TRBV6-1 and TRBJ1-2. Looked up from germline, CDR1 is MNHNS and CDR2 is SASEGT. The length of the CDR3 is 13 residues. The CDR3 sequence is CASSEDRRKGYTF.

This chain connects TRBV11-2 to TRBJ2-4; TCRdb's D gene call, TRBD2, goes unchecked for lack of DNA. Germline V gene data show CDR1 as SGHAT and CDR2 as FQNNGV. This CDR3 comprises 16 residues. CDR3 sequence reads: CASSASPGTSGSGQYF.

The chain employs TRBV2 and TRBJ1-5; the D call from TCRdb, TRBD1, cannot be confirmed without DNA. There are 14 residues in the CDR3. Germline-derived CDR1 and CDR2 are SNHLY and FYNNEI. The chain's CDR3 is CASSGQGPYQPQHF.

The chain couples TRBV6-1 to TRBJ1-1; TCRdb's assignment of TRBD1 cannot be checked, as there is no DNA. This CDR3 comprises 14 residues. Germline CDR1 is MNHNS and CDR2 is SASEGT. CDR3 amino acids: CASSEGDDRDEAFF.

This chain joins TRBV11-2 and TRBJ2-3; the D call of TRBD1 rests on TCRdb alone, since no DNA is present to check it. The germline V gene encodes CDR1 SGHAT and CDR2 FQNNGV. The CDR3 totals 15 residues. The CDR3: CASSPGQGASDTQYF.

The chain carries TRBV7-6 and TRBJ2-3; TCRdb lists TRBD2, though no DNA is available to test this call. The CDR3 contains 18 residues. CDR1 is SGHVS and CDR2 is FNYEAQ in the germline V gene. The CDR3 sequence is CASSLVSAGGASTDTQYF.

The chain has TRBV19 and TRBJ2-2; without DNA, the TCRdb call of TRBD1 cannot be checked. The CDR3 consists of 16 residues. Per germline, CDR1 LNHDA and CDR2 SQIVND (reference sequence). The CDR3 sequence is CASKFGDRGPVGELFF.

The V gene is TRBV6-2 or TRBV6-3, the J gene TRBJ2-7. Germline V gives CDR1 MNHEY, CDR2 SVGEGT. This CDR3 comprises 12 residues. The CDR3 loop is CASSYSTYDQYF.

This chain joins TRBV28 and TRBJ1-5. The CDR3 loop spans 17 amino acids. Germline CDR1 and CDR2: MDHEN and SYDVKM. Here the CDR3 reads CASSFIPPVYSNQPQHF.

This chain uses TRBV29-1 with TRBJ1-2; TCRdb selects TRBD1, and the lack of DNA leaves this call unchecked. Germline V gene data show CDR1 as SQVTM and CDR2 as ANQGSEA. The CDR3 runs 12 residues. The CDR3 is CSVPDSTYGYTF.

The V and J genes are TRBV10-3 and TRBJ2-3; the D gene TCRdb calls, TRBD2, cannot be checked with no DNA. The CDR3 spans 15 residues. CDR1 ENHRY and CDR2 SYGVKD come from the germline V gene. The CDR3 reads CAISEQRSITDTQYF.

V is TRBV27 and J is TRBJ2-1; TCRdb picks TRBD1, but there is no DNA to check that call. Germline V gene sequence: CDR1 MNHEY, CDR2 SMNVEV (reference sequence). This CDR3 has 14 amino acids. The CDR3: CASSRTGAYNEQFF.

The genes are TRBV30 and TRBJ1-4; there is no DNA to check the TCRdb D call of TRBD1. Germline values: CDR1 GTSNPN, CDR2 SVGIG (reference sequence). The CDR3 is 13 residues long. CDR3 region: CAWSEDRAEKLFF.

The chain links TRBV2 to TRBJ2-1; TCRdb indicates TRBD1, and absent DNA this call remains unverified. Germline loops: CDR1 SNHLY, CDR2 FYNNEI. The CDR3 sequence is 18 residues long. The CDR3 sequence is CASSVRRGIYGSWDEQFF.

The rearrangement joins TRBV27 to TRBJ1-5. Germline V gene lookup returns CDR1 MNHEY and CDR2 SMNVEV (reference sequence). The CDR3 totals 13 residues. The CDR3 protein is CASRQDGNQPQHF.